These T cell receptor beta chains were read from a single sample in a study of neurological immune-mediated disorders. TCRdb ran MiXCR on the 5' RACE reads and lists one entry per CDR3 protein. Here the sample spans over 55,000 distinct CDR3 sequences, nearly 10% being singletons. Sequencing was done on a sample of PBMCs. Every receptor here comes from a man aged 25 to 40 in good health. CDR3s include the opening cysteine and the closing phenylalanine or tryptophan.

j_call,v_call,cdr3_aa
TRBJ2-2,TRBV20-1,CSARPGTGVGELFF
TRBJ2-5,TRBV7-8,CASSAQLAGGIQETQYF
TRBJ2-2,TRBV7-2,CASSSTGALLITGELFF
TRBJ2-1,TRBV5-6,CASSLTQNRYNEQFF
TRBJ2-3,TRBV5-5,CASSLGSSGYTDTQYF
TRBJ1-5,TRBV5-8,CASIGPLENQPQHF
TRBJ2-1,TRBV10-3,CAISYSAGGVYNEQFF
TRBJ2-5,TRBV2,CASSEDTRETQYF
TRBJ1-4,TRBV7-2,CASSLESGQLFNEKLFF
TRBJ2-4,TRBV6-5,CASNTGTGGPKNIQYF
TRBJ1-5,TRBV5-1,CASSEGQGGNQPQHF
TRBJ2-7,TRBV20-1,CSAMEQYEQYF
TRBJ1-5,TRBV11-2,CASSVNALWNQPQHF
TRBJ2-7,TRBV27,CASSLGGARGEQYF
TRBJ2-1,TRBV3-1,CASSQRLAGGPNEQFF